These 18 T cell receptor beta chains share one sample of origin, sequenced in a study of response to subunit inactivated influenza vaccine. TCRdb re-derived calls from the RT-PCR reads in MiXCR, one entry per CDR3 protein. Among around 600,000 distinct CDR3 sequences listed, 11% were seen once. This sample was shared with a second study, whose subject was T cells expressing NK-cell markers. This second report adds: Libraries used 5'RACE template switching adding universal primer site and UMIs.

Sample: PBMCs from blood, taken on the day of vaccination. Source of these receptors: a man aged 45 to 65 who received an inactivated influenza vaccine.

The chain couples TRBV12-3 or TRBV12-4 to TRBJ1-1; TRBD1 aligns across 7 bases. J was trimmed by 12 bases and V by 6 bases; bases with no gene match: 13. CDR3 length equals 13 residues. The CDR3 DNA is TGTGCCAGCAGCCTAAAGGGGGCTCCCACAACTTTCTTT. Amino acid sequence: CASSLKGAPTTFF.

The chain combines TRBV6-2 or TRBV6-3 with TRBJ2-5; the match to TRBD2 covers 8 bases. Germline V gene data show CDR1 as MNHEY and CDR2 as SVGEGT. The CDR3 is made up of 16 amino acids. With V trimmed by 0 bases and J by 2 bases, 5 bases remained unmatched. The CDR3: CASSYSQREPQETQYF. In nucleotides, the CDR3 is TGTGCCAGCAGTTACTCTCAGCGGGAGCCGCAAGAGACCCAGTACTTC.

V usage is TRBV7-8 and J usage is TRBJ2-3, with 7 bases lining up with TRBD2. The CDR3 totals 14 residues. Germline CDR1 and CDR2: SGHVS and FQNEAQ. V trimming: 7 bases; J trimming: 0 bases; junction bases outside the gene matches: 4. This CDR3 is CASNPGLSTDTQYF. CDR3 bases: TGTGCCAGCAACCCGGGACTAAGCACAGATACGCAGTATTTT.

V and J are TRBV29-1 and TRBJ2-7; 14 nucleotides line up with TRBD2. CDR3 size: 14 residues. From germline, CDR1 is SQVTM and CDR2 ANQGSEA. The V gene end was trimmed by 6 bases and the J gene end by 6 bases; junction bases not matched to a gene: 7. The CDR3, as DNA: TGCAGCGTAAAAGGACTAGCGGGAGGTTTCGAGCAGTACTTC. This translates into CSVKGLAGGFEQYF.

This clonotype has ten or more counts. The V gene is TRBV12-3 or TRBV12-4, the J gene TRBJ2-7; D not resolved. The CDR3 is 13 residues long. The V and J ends lost 3 bases and 0 bases respectively, with 6 bases between them. CDR3 sequence (DNA): TGTGCCAGCAGTTTTCTCAGCTCCTACGAGCAGTACTTC. Translation: CASSFLSSYEQYF.

The genes are TRBV24-1 and TRBJ2-2; either TRBD1 or TRBD2 may fit D (5 bases each). V lost 9 bases and J 9 bases, leaving 16 bases between the germline ends. Germline V gene lookup returns CDR1 KGHDR and CDR2 SFDVKD. The CDR3 spans 13 residues. The CDR3 here is CATGTQAVRELFF. CDR3 in DNA: TGTGCCACCGGGACGCAGGCGGTCCGGGAGCTGTTTTTT.

This chain links TRBV5-6 with TRBJ2-1; D may be TRBD1 or TRBD2 (5 bases each). Deletions cut 2 bases from V and 4 bases from J, with 25 bases between. Germline V CDR1 and CDR2: SGHDT, YYEEEE. This CDR3 has 19 residues. The CDR3 nucleotides are TGTGCCAGCAGCTTCCACCCGGGGCGCAGTCATATAATATACAATGAGCAGTTCTTC. This translates into CASSFHPGRSHIIYNEQFF.

A few counts support this clonotype. V is TRBV6-2 or TRBV6-3 and J is TRBJ1-5; D is unresolved. Looked up from germline, CDR1 is MNHEY and CDR2 is SVGEGT. CDR3 length: 12 residues. V was clipped by 6 bases and J by 5 bases, with 8 bases between them. CDR3 sequence: CASRRLDQPQHF. DNA of the CDR3: TGTGCCAGCAGAAGGTTGGATCAGCCCCAGCATTTT.

With respect to this clonotype: A much larger clone lies one base from this, so it may be a read error. The chain has TRBV24-1 and TRBJ2-1, with a weak D call TRBD1 (6 bases). The CDR3 extends over 12 amino acids. The V gene lost 8 bases and the J gene lost 5 bases, with 9 bases spanning the gap. In germline, CDR1 is KGHDR, CDR2 SFDVKD. The CDR3 region has the DNA TGTGCCACCACTGCAGGGGACAATGAGCAGTTCTTC. This gives the protein CATTAGDNEQFF.

This clonotype was recorded many times. This sequence joins TRBV7-2 and TRBJ1-3; TRBD1 aligns across 7 bases. Germline trimming cut 5 bases from V and 1 base from J; bases unmatched to any gene: 11. The germline CDR1 and CDR2 sequences are SGHTA and FQGNSA. This CDR3 has 17 amino acids. The DNA of the CDR3 is TGTGCCAGCAGCAAAACATCCGGGACAGAATCTGGAAACACCATATATTTT. Translated: CASSKTSGTESGNTIYF.

J is TRBJ2-3 and V is TRBV15, with 7 bases identical to TRBD2. The J segment lost 1 base and the V segment lost 1 base, leaving 14 bases of the junction unmatched. This CDR3 is 19 amino acids long. Germline V gene data show CDR1 as LNHNV and CDR2 as YYDKDF (reference sequence). The chain's CDR3 is CATSRGTAGSREGTDTQYF. CDR3 DNA: TGTGCCACCAGCAGAGGTACAGCGGGTAGCCGGGAGGGCACAGATACGCAGTATTTT.

The rearrangement links TRBV5-4 to TRBJ2-1; 13 bases are a match to TRBD2. The CDR3 is 15 residues long. CDR1 SGHNT and CDR2 YYREEE come from the germline V gene (reference sequence). The V gene end was trimmed by 5 bases and the J gene end by 7 bases; junction bases not matched to a gene: 6. CDR3 in DNA: TGTGCCAGCAGTAACGGACTAGCGGGGGTAAATGAGCAGTTCTTC. It encodes CASSNGLAGVNEQFF.

This clonotype has just a few counts. The gene calls are TRBV12-3 or TRBV12-4 and TRBJ2-1; 8 bases map to TRBD1. V lost 7 bases, J lost 2 bases, and 10 bases stayed unmatched. The CDR3 runs 16 residues. For the CDR3, the DNA is TGTGCCAGCACCCCGCCCGGACAGGGCCCCTACAATGAGCAGTTCTTC. Amino acid sequence: CASTPPGQGPYNEQFF.

This clonotype was detected a few times. This CDR3 is CASSDKGVSSYNEQFF. In DNA form, the CDR3 reads TGCGCCAGCAGTGATAAGGGGGTCAGCTCCTACAATGAGCAGTTCTTC. The chain employs TRBV10-1 and TRBJ2-1, with a weak D call TRBD1 (6 bases). The ends were cut back, 3 bases at V and 0 bases at J, with 12 bases in the middle. This CDR3 contains 16 residues. Germline V gene sequence: CDR1 WNHNN, CDR2 SYGVQD (reference sequence).

The sample holds many counts of this clonotype. The chain recombines TRBV7-2 with TRBJ1-4; the D is unclear. Trimming removed 4 bases from V and 4 bases from J, with 13 bases in between. This CDR3 region has 15 residues. Germline CDR1 is SGHTA and CDR2 is FQGNSA. This chain's CDR3 is CASSSRGGSNEKLFF. The DNA of the CDR3 is TGTGCCAGCAGCTCCCGCGGAGGGAGTAATGAAAAACTGTTTTTT.

This clonotype was observed a few times. The rearrangement joins TRBV7-2 to TRBJ2-2; 10 bases line up with TRBD1. The CDR3 covers 16 residues. The V gene's germline CDR1 is SGHTA and CDR2 FQGNSA. Trimming at V came to 3 bases and at J to 4 bases, leaving 5 bases not matched to a gene. The CDR3: CASSLPGTGATGELFF. CDR3 DNA: TGTGCCAGCAGCTTGCCCGGGACAGGGGCCACCGGGGAGCTGTTTTTT.

The rearrangement links TRBV4-1 to TRBJ1-4; a weak D match, TRBD1 (5 bases). From germline, CDR1 is MGHRA and CDR2 YSYEKL. V shed 0 bases and J shed 8 bases, with 13 bases lying between them. This CDR3 has 15 residues. In DNA form, the CDR3 reads TGCGCCAGCAGCCAAGAACCAGGGCCGGGAGAAAAACTGTTTTTT. This encodes CASSQEPGPGEKLFF.

This clonotype has a count of ten or more. The V gene is TRBV12-3 or TRBV12-4, the J gene TRBJ2-7; perhaps D is TRBD1 or TRBD2 (5 bases each). V lost 8 bases to trimming and J lost 0 bases, with 8 bases between them. The CDR3 loop spans 12 amino acids. The CDR3 DNA reads TGTGCCAGCCGGGGCCCCTCCTACGAGCAGTACTTC. Translation: CASRGPSYEQYF.